One T cell receptor beta chain is described in this entry. The sample belongs to a study of blood T cell repertoires in COVID-19. Study summary: The United States, Italy and Spain provided the acute and convalescent COVID-19 samples. T cells, B-cell-depleted T cells, or PBMCs provided the cDNA or gDNA that served as material.

Germline assignment: CDR1 MDHEN and CDR2 SYDVKM. Trimming took off 7 bases at V and 3 bases at J, with 7 bases between the two ends. The CDR3 covers 12 residues. TCRdb keeps only in-frame clones here, not all; method: immunoSEQ multiplex PCR. This table has 25,000 to 30,000 clones, over 85% appearing once. The chain joins TRBV28 to TRBJ1-5, with D uncertain. The sample consisted of peripheral blood. The source is a man between 65 and 85 years old with active or convalescent COVID-19. CDR3 DNA sequence: TGTGCCAGCAAACCTACCAATCAGCCCCAGCATTTT. Its translation is CASKPTNQPQHF.